The clone carrying this T cell receptor (beta chain) showed up just a few times. The sample belongs to a study of blood T cell repertoires in COVID-19. About the research overall: Italy, Spain and the United States were the sources of the convalescent and acute COVID-19 samples. PBMCs, B-cell-depleted T cells, or T cells were the source of the cDNA or gDNA that made up the material.

Per the original data handling: Reference gene primers were amplified, and this amplification served to estimate nucleated cell counts. The protocol was immunoSEQ multiplex PCR, while the TCRdb copy is restricted to in-frame clones and leaves out a portion. The V and J calls and the clone size are those of that table, but D and trimming were determined from the DNA. Of about 250,000 clones listed, more than 75% are singletons. Trimming removed 1 base from V and 5 bases from J, with 18 bases in between. CDR3 length: 16 residues. Germline V lookup: CDR1 SGHRS, CDR2 YFSETQ. The source is a woman aged 55-70 years who had recovered from COVID-19. This chain links TRBV5-1 with TRBJ1-1; D is possibly TRBD1 (6 bases). Material: peripheral blood. The CDR3 sequence is CASSLSTGPESTEAFF. For the CDR3, the DNA is TGCGCCAGCAGCTTGTCGACAGGCCCCGAGTCGACTGAAGCTTTCTTT.